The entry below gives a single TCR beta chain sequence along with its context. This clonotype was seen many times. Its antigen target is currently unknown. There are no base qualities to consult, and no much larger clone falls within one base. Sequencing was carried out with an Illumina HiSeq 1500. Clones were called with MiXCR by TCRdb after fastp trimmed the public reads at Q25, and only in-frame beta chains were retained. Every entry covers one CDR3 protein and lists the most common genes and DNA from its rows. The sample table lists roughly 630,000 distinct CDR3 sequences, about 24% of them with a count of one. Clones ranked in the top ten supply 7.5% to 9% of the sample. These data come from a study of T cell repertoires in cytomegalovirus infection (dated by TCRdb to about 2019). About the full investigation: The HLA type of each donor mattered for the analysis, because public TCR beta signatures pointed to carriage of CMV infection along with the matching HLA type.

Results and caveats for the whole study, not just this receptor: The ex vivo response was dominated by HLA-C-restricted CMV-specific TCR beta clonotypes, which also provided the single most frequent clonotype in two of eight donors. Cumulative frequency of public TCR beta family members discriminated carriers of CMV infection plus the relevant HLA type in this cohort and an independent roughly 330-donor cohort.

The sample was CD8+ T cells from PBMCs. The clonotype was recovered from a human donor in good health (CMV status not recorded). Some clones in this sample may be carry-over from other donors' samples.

The DNA sequence follows: TGTGCCAGCAGCCGGGAAACCCTCCCTGGGGCCAGCAATCAGCCCCAGCATTTT. Its translation is CASSRETLPGASNQPQHF. The chain uses TRBV7-2 and TRBJ1-5; matching of 5 bases hints at TRBD1 as the D gene. The germline V gene encodes CDR1 SGHTA and CDR2 FQGNSA. The CDR3 goes from the cysteine to the phenylalanine over 18 residues. This entry keeps only the CDR3 DNA: 54 bases, framed from base 1. At the junction V is shortened by 5 bases and J by 1 base, with 21 bases in between.